The 25 T cell receptor beta chains given below trace back to one sample, sequenced in a study of cytomegalovirus exposure and HLA in healthy donors. The primer mix had 60 Vbeta and 13 Jbeta primers. The protocol was immunoSEQ multiplex PCR, while the TCRdb copy is restricted to in-frame clones and leaves out a portion. The sample records 90,000 to 130,000 clones, approximately 79% being singletons. Sequences were obtained from PBMCs. These receptors originate from a man aged 25 to 45 in good health and CMV-seropositive.

The V gene is TRBV21-1, the J gene TRBJ2-7; the table gives TRBD2 as D, unverified against the DNA. TRBV21-1 represents a pseudogene. The CDR3 contains 15 residues. CDR3: CASYSRGTQRYEQYF. The CDR3 DNA reads as TGTGCCAGCTATTCTCGGGGGACTCAACGCTACGAGCAGTACTTC.

The chain has TRBV7-6 and TRBJ1-4; TRBD1 agrees at 9 bases. Germline V gene data show CDR1 as SGHVS and CDR2 as FNYEAQ. This CDR3 has 16 amino acids. V dropped 1 base and J dropped 5; count of bases not matched to a gene: 5. The CDR3 coding sequence is TGTGCCAGCAGCTTAGTCCCTGGGACAGGGAATGAAAAACTGTTTTTT. Its protein product is CASSLVPGTGNEKLFF.

The CDR3 nucleotides are TGCGCCAGCAGCCCAGGTGTGGCGGGGGGAAACACCGGGGAGCTGTTTTTT. It codes for CASSPGVAGGNTGELFF. V usage is TRBV5-1 and J usage is TRBJ2-2; TRBD2 matches 8 bases. There are 17 residues in the CDR3. V lost 4 bases and J lost 2; bases outside the gene matches: 10. The V gene's germline CDR1 is SGHRS and CDR2 YFSETQ.

Only a few counts were recorded for this clone. V and J are TRBV4-1 and TRBJ1-1; the D is unclear. Trimming left V 0 bases short and J 1 base short, with 15 bases between. The CDR3 extends over 17 amino acids. Looked up from germline, CDR1 is MGHRA and CDR2 is YSYEKL. This CDR3 is CASSQDWAANKNTEAFF. The DNA of the CDR3 is TGCGCCAGCAGCCAAGATTGGGCAGCTAATAAGAACACTGAAGCTTTCTTT.

This clone was detected only a few times. This chain joins TRBV6-5 and TRBJ1-1, with D unresolved. Deletions cut 10 bases from V and 3 bases from J, with 18 bases between. Per germline, CDR1 MNHEY and CDR2 SVGAGI. The CDR3 is 14 amino acids. The CDR3 nucleotides are TGTGCCACCACGGGGAGGTTTGGGGACACTGAAGCTTTCTTT. Its protein product is CATTGRFGDTEAFF.

The chain employs TRBV29-1 and TRBJ2-1; D is ambiguous. Germline CDR1 SQVTM, CDR2 ANQGSEA. The CDR3 covers 10 residues. Between the trimmed V and J ends, which lost 7 bases and 4 bases, there was a span of 5 bases. The CDR3 DNA is TGCAGCGGGCAGTACAATGAGCAGTTCTTC. Encoded protein: CSGQYNEQFF.

The chain recombines TRBV2 with TRBJ1-3; 7 nucleotides agree with TRBD1. Germline V gives CDR1 SNHLY, CDR2 FYNNEI. This CDR3 has 14 residues. J lost 2 bases, V lost 6 bases, and 4 bases had no gene match. CDR3 in amino acids: CASSPTGPGNTIYF. The CDR3 DNA is TGTGCCAGCAGCCCGACAGGGCCTGGAAACACCATATATTTT.

The chain has TRBV7-9 and TRBJ2-3; 10 bases are shared with TRBD1. The CDR3 is 16 residues long. After removal of 1 base from V and 2 bases from J, the junction contained 3 bases not matched to a gene. Germline assignment: CDR1 SEHNR and CDR2 FQNEAQ (reference sequence). CDR3: CASSLGTGGLTDTQYF. In DNA, the CDR3 is TGTGCCAGCAGCTTAGGGACAGGGGGTCTCACAGATACGCAGTATTTT.

This chain connects TRBV4-3 to TRBJ2-1, with 12 bases that match TRBD2. Germline CDR1 and CDR2: LGHNA and YSLEER. After removal of 4 bases from V and 3 bases from J, the junction contained 4 bases not matched to a gene. CDR3 size: 16 residues. The CDR3, as DNA: TGCGCCAGCAGCCCCCTAGCGGGGGGGCTCTACAATGAGCAGTTCTTC. It yields the protein CASSPLAGGLYNEQFF.

The gene calls are TRBV6-1 and TRBJ1-6; perhaps TRBD1 as D (6 bases). V was shortened by 7 bases and J by 6 bases, with 13 bases between the two germline ends. This CDR3 comprises 14 residues. Germline V lookup: CDR1 MNHNS, CDR2 SASEGT. DNA of the CDR3: TGTGCCAGCAAACCGGGACAAGCTAATTCACCCCTCCACTTT. Translating it yields CASKPGQANSPLHF.

This sequence joins TRBV19 and TRBJ2-2; a weak D match, TRBD2 (5 bases). The germline gives CDR1 LNHDA, CDR2 SQIVND (reference sequence). The CDR3 has 16 amino acids. The V and J ends lost 7 bases and 1 base respectively, with 16 bases between them. DNA of the CDR3: TGTGCCAGTATCCCATCCGAGGGAGAGAACACCGGGGAGCTGTTTTTT. Residues: CASIPSEGENTGELFF.

The V call is TRBV19, the J call TRBJ2-7; 9 bases align to TRBD1. V lost 6 bases and J lost 0; bases outside the gene matches: 3. Germline-derived CDR1 and CDR2 are LNHDA and SQIVND (reference sequence). The CDR3 is 14 residues long. CDR3 residues: CASRRTGASYEQYF. In DNA form, the CDR3 reads TGTGCCAGTAGGCGGACAGGGGCCTCCTACGAGCAGTACTTC.

The V and J genes are TRBV2 and TRBJ2-7; D is undetermined. Germline CDR1 SNHLY, CDR2 FYNNEI. Trimming took 0 bases from V and 7 from J, leaving 7 bases between them. This CDR3 is built from 12 residues. This chain's CDR3 is CASSEASREQYF. The DNA of the CDR3 is TGTGCCAGCAGTGAAGCTTCGCGTGAGCAGTACTTC.

V gene TRBV9 combines with J gene TRBJ2-5; 11 bases match TRBD2. The germline V gene encodes CDR1 SGDLS and CDR2 YYNGEE. V lost 0 bases and J lost 5; bases outside the gene matches: 6. The CDR3 has 16 residues. Here the CDR3 reads CASSVEITSGGETQYF. DNA for the CDR3: TGTGCCAGCAGCGTAGAAATCACTAGCGGGGGTGAGACCCAGTACTTC.

The chain has TRBV19 and TRBJ1-3; D is perhaps TRBD1 (5 bases). CDR3 length equals 16 residues. Looked up from germline, CDR1 is LNHDA and CDR2 is SQIVND (reference sequence). Trimming took off 6 bases at V and 2 bases at J, with 17 bases between the two ends. In DNA form, the CDR3 reads TGTGCCAGTAGCAGGAACTGGAGGGACCCTGGAAACACCATATATTTT. It yields the protein CASSRNWRDPGNTIYF. Supplemented by reference TRBV19 and TRBJ1-3, the full variable domain reads DGGITQSPKYLFRKEGQNVTLSCEQNLNHDAMYWYRQDPGQGLRLIYYSQIVNDFQKGDIAEGYSVSREKKESFPLTVTSAQKNPTAFYLCASSRNWRDPGNTIYFGEGSWLTVV.

The rearrangement uses TRBV7-2 and TRBJ1-5; a possible D gene is TRBD1 (6 bases). Germline V CDR1 and CDR2: SGHTA, FQGNSA. This CDR3 comprises 12 residues. V was cut by 5 bases and J by 10 bases, with 12 bases left in between. Here the CDR3 DNA reads TGTGCCAGCAGCCCCCCAGGGGCCCCCCAGCATTTT. It yields the protein CASSPPGAPQHF.

There are a few counts of this clone. The gene calls are TRBV5-1 and TRBJ2-3; unclear D gene. Per germline, CDR1 SGHRS and CDR2 YFSETQ. The CDR3 is made up of 15 amino acids. V shed 5 bases and J shed 1 base, with 14 bases lying between them. CDR3 coding DNA: TGCGCCAGCAGACGGTCTTTTACTGGCACAGATACGCAGTATTTT. As protein: CASRRSFTGTDTQYF.

The rearrangement joins TRBV5-1 to TRBJ2-3; TRBD2 agrees at 9 bases. The CDR3 loop spans 16 amino acids. Trimming at V came to 1 base and at J to 4 bases, leaving 7 bases not matched to a gene. Germline-derived CDR1 and CDR2 are SGHRS and YFSETQ. The CDR3 loop is CASSLISAGGPDTQYF. CDR3 sequence (DNA): TGCGCCAGCAGCTTGATATCGGCGGGGGGGCCAGATACGCAGTATTTT.

This clone was detected only a few times. In DNA, the CDR3 is TGTGCCAGCAGCGGAATTGGGCCCGGGGAGCTGTTTTTT. Protein: CASSGIGPGELFF. The rearrangement uses TRBV5-4 and TRBJ2-2, with D unresolved. Trimming stripped 4 bases from V and 6 bases from J, with 10 bases between. From germline, CDR1 is SGHNT and CDR2 YYREEE (reference sequence). The length of the CDR3 is 13 residues. Complete variable domain (other parts from reference TRBV5-4 and TRBJ2-2): ETGVTQSPTHLIKTRGQQVTLRCSSQSGHNTVSWYQQALGQGPQFIFQYYREEENGRGNFPPRFSGLQFPNYSSELNVNALELDDSALYLCASSGIGPGELFFGEGSRLTVL.

This clone was detected a few times. V is TRBV5-6 and J is TRBJ2-7, with 7 bases aligning to TRBD2. Per germline, CDR1 SGHDT and CDR2 YYEEEE. With V trimmed by 4 bases and J by 4 bases, 5 bases remained unmatched. This CDR3 region has 13 residues. The CDR3 nucleotides read TGTGCCAGCAGCCAGGAGCGGGGTTACGAGCAGTACTTC. It yields the protein CASSQERGYEQYF.

The rearrangement links TRBV7-2 to TRBJ1-1; TRBD1 agrees at 8 bases. Looked up from germline, CDR1 is SGHTA and CDR2 is FQGNSA. With 2 bases clipped from V and 2 bases from J, the junction kept 1 base outside the gene matches. This CDR3 is built from 14 residues. The CDR3 DNA reads TGTGCCAGCAGCTTATCAGGGGGCAACACTGAAGCTTTCTTT. As protein: CASSLSGGNTEAFF. Full variable domain (rest looked up from reference TRBV7-2 and TRBJ1-1): GAGVSQSPSNKVTEKGKDVELRCDPISGHTALYWYRQSLGQGLEFLIYFQGNSAPDKSGLPSDRFSAERTGGSVSTLTIQRTQQEDSAVYLCASSLSGGNTEAFFGQGTRLTVV.

This chain uses TRBV27 with TRBJ1-1; D possibly corresponds to TRBD1 (5 bases). Germline V gives CDR1 MNHEY, CDR2 SMNVEV (reference sequence). CDR3 length: 18 amino acids. V lost 0 bases and J 0 bases, leaving 17 bases between the germline ends. CDR3 nucleotide sequence: TGTGCCAGCAGTTTATCGATTTCTCAGGAGGGGATGAACACTGAAGCTTTCTTT. This encodes CASSLSISQEGMNTEAFF.

The chain is built from TRBV7-2 and TRBJ2-5, with TRBD2 matching over 12 bases. The CDR3 is 19 residues long. Looked up from germline, CDR1 is SGHTA and CDR2 is FQGNSA. The trim removed 6 bases at V and 2 bases at J, leaving 16 bases unmatched. The CDR3 loop is CASRLGVSSGGAGQETQYF. CDR3 nucleotide sequence: TGTGCCAGCAGACTTGGGGTCTCTAGCGGGGGGGCAGGGCAAGAGACCCAGTACTTC.

The rearrangement joins TRBV5-1 to TRBJ2-7; 8 bases match TRBD1. Germline loops: CDR1 SGHRS, CDR2 YFSETQ. The V gene end was trimmed by 2 bases and the J gene end by 4 bases; junction bases not matched to a gene: 11. The CDR3 loop spans 16 amino acids. CDR3 region: CASSLDPGTGQYEQYF. As DNA, the CDR3 is TGCGCCAGCAGCTTAGACCCCGGGACAGGACAATACGAGCAGTACTTC. The full variable domain, its missing parts supplied by reference TRBV5-1 and TRBJ2-7, is KAGVTQTPRYLIKTRGQQVTLSCSPISGHRSVSWYQQTPGQGLQFLFEYFSETQRNKGNFPGRFSGRQFSNSRSEMNVSTLELGDSALYLCASSLDPGTGQYEQYFGPGTRLTVT.

The V call is TRBV7-9, the J call TRBJ2-5, with unresolved D. Trimming took off 6 bases at V and 5 bases at J, with 7 bases between the two ends. Germline assignment: CDR1 SEHNR and CDR2 FQNEAQ (reference sequence). The CDR3 runs 11 residues. The chain's CDR3 is CASSGSETQYF. For the CDR3, the DNA is TGTGCCAGCAGTGGCTCTGAGACCCAGTACTTC.